This section outlines one T cell receptor (beta chain) sequence together with its context. Its antigen is unknown. The data are from a study of T cell repertoires in cytomegalovirus infection. Study-wide background: Recently identified HLA-C-restricted CMV epitopes were among the peptides used. Matching HLA type, along with CMV infection, was indicated by public TCR beta signatures.

Germline V gene lookup returns CDR1 MNHNY and CDR2 SVGAGI (reference sequence). The V end lost 4 bases, the J end lost 1 base, and 13 bases lay between the germline ends. The CDR3 loop spans 15 amino acids. TCRdb re-called the reads with MiXCR, one entry per CDR3 protein. In the table there are 750,000 to 900,000 distinct CDR3 sequences, almost 30% of which are singletons. This specimen was cultured CD8+ T cells from PBMCs, taken from culture after CMV antigen stimulation. V is TRBV6-6 and J is TRBJ1-2; tentatively, D is TRBD1 (5 bases). The receptor was derived from a human donor in good health (CMV status not recorded). Some clones in this sample may be carry-over from other donors' samples. For the CDR3, the DNA is TGTGCCAGCAGTTCCTTGGGACTCGATAACTATGGCTACACCTTC. This gives the protein CASSSLGLDNYGYTF.